One and the same sample provided the 29 T cell receptor beta chains below, sequenced in a study of low-dose radiotherapy and immunotherapy resistance in tumors. Indicated time point: before trial treatment. First-strand cDNA relied on TRAV- and TRBV-specific primers spanning alpha and beta chains. It was with a constant-region primer and a V-primer adapter that TCRs were amplified over roughly 18 PCR cycles. TCRdb called the reads again in MiXCR, with one record for every CDR3 protein. The repertoire holds 80,000 to 90,000 distinct CDR3 sequences, about a sixth seen once, with less than 3% in the top ten. The sample here was PBMCs, taken before treatment. These receptors came from a male donor with prostate cancer.

As concerns this clonotype: A much more abundant neighbour one base away suggests this may be a read error. The genes are TRBV10-3 and TRBJ2-3; no clear D gene. The CDR3 consists of 12 residues. CDR1 ENHRY and CDR2 SYGVKD come from the germline V gene. Trimming stripped 3 bases from V and 9 bases from J, with 10 bases between. The CDR3 nucleotides read TGTGCCATCAGTGACGAGGAAGAAACGCAGTATTTT. It is translated as CAISDEEETQYF.

Only one count was recorded for this clonotype. The genes are TRBV4-3 and TRBJ1-2; D may be TRBD1 (5 bases). Per germline, CDR1 LGHNA and CDR2 YSLEER. V lost 1 base and J lost 1, with 10 bases in between. The CDR3 totals 15 residues. The CDR3 protein is CASSQVGGYNYGYTF. DNA for the CDR3: TGCGCCAGCAGCCAAGTGGGGGGATATAACTATGGCTACACCTTC.

This clonotype was detected ten times or more. The chain uses TRBV12-3 or TRBV12-4 and TRBJ2-5; 7 nucleotides match TRBD1. The CDR3 spans 18 residues. The J segment lost 1 base and the V segment lost 0 bases, leaving 11 bases of the junction unmatched. CDR3 amino acids: CASSLANFRRTGQETQYF. DNA for the CDR3: TGTGCCAGCAGTTTAGCAAATTTCCGACGGACAGGCCAAGAGACCCAGTACTTC.

This clonotype showed up many times. The rearrangement links TRBV2 to TRBJ2-2, with D hard to call. Trimming took off 6 bases at V and 1 base at J, with 6 bases between the two ends. This CDR3 is built from 13 residues. Germline V CDR1 and CDR2: SNHLY, FYNNEI. This chain's CDR3 is CASSIKNTGELFF. The CDR3 nucleotides read TGTGCCAGCAGCATCAAGAACACCGGGGAGCTGTTTTTT. The whole variable domain, remainder taken from reference TRBV2 and TRBJ2-2, is EPEVTQTPSHQVTQMGQEVILRCVPISNHLYFYWYRQILGQKVEFLVSFYNNEISEKSEIFDDQFSVERPDGSNFTLKIRSTKLEDSAMYFCASSIKNTGELFFGEGSRLTVL.

The table lists this clonotype with many counts. The chain carries TRBV20-1 and TRBJ2-7, with D tentatively TRBD1 or TRBD2 (6 bases each). V lost 0 bases and J lost 1, with 16 bases in between. The CDR3 is 16 amino acids. Germline values: CDR1 DFQATT, CDR2 SNEGSKA (reference sequence). CDR3: CSARDPNGGHSYEQYF. DNA of the CDR3: TGCAGTGCTAGAGATCCCAACGGGGGCCATTCCTACGAGCAGTACTTC.

There are many counts of this clonotype. The genes are TRBV19 and TRBJ2-2; no firm D call. V lost 1 base and J lost 4, with 7 bases in between. This CDR3 is built from 14 residues. The germline CDR1 and CDR2 sequences are LNHDA and SQIVND (reference sequence). The DNA of the CDR3 is TGTGCCAGTAGTATAGGCCCCTCCACCGGGGAGCTGTTTTTT. Amino acid sequence: CASSIGPSTGELFF. The full variable domain, with the rest looked up from reference TRBV19 and TRBJ2-2, is DGGITQSPKYLFRKEGQNVTLSCEQNLNHDAMYWYRQDPGQGLRLIYYSQIVNDFQKGDIAEGYSVSREKKESFPLTVTSAQKNPTAFYLCASSIGPSTGELFFGEGSRLTVL.

This clonotype was seen many times. The V call is TRBV29-1, the J call TRBJ1-2; a weak D match, TRBD1 (6 bases). Per the germline V gene, CDR1 is SQVTM and CDR2 is ANQGSEA. The ends were cut back, 4 bases at V and 7 bases at J, with 13 bases in the middle. The CDR3 loop spans 12 amino acids. The CDR3 protein is CSVAQGWGGYTF. CDR3 DNA sequence: TGCAGCGTTGCCCAGGGGTGGGGTGGCTACACCTTC.

This clonotype was counted a few times. The chain recombines TRBV12-3 or TRBV12-4 with TRBJ2-3; no reliable D call. This CDR3 contains 13 residues. Deletions cut 5 bases from V and 5 bases from J, with 11 bases between. For the CDR3, the DNA is TGTGCCAGCAGTCTCACAGACGGAGATACGCAGTATTTT. It translates to CASSLTDGDTQYF.

Ten or more counts support this clonotype. This sequence joins TRBV29-1 and TRBJ2-3, with 9 bases lining up with TRBD2. Looked up from germline, CDR1 is SQVTM and CDR2 is ANQGSEA. The CDR3 consists of 14 residues. J lost 5 bases, V lost 4 bases, and 7 bases had no gene match. The CDR3 DNA reads as TGCAGCGTTGGTCGCGGGGGGGCGGAAGATACGCAGTATTTT. Encoded protein: CSVGRGGAEDTQYF.

This clonotype has ten or more counts. The J gene is TRBJ2-5, the V gene TRBV7-9, with D possibly being TRBD1 (7 bases). The CDR3 sequence is 15 residues long. V was trimmed by 5 bases and J by 4 bases, leaving 17 bases between them. CDR1 and CDR2 from the germline V gene are SEHNR and FQNEAQ (reference sequence). CDR3 sequence (DNA): TGTGCCAGCAGCCCGGAGGGGGCGCGGGGAGAGACCCAGTACTTC. It encodes CASSPEGARGETQYF.

Comments on this clonotype: It differs at one base from a far larger clone, so likely a read error. The CDR3 bases are TGTGCCATCAGTGAAGGGGTGTGGAGTGAAGCTTTCTTT. Its protein is CAISEGVWSEAFF. The V gene is TRBV10-3, the J gene TRBJ1-1, with D tentatively TRBD1 (5 bases). In germline, CDR1 is ENHRY, CDR2 SYGVKD. The CDR3 totals 13 residues. With 3 bases removed from V and 7 bases from J, the gap between germline ends came to 12 bases.

This clonotype occurred many times. The rearrangement joins TRBV2 to TRBJ1-6, with no clear D. The V gene's germline CDR1 is SNHLY and CDR2 FYNNEI. V was pared by 1 base and J by 0 bases, with 10 bases between. This CDR3 is built from 17 residues. CDR3 sequence (DNA): TGTGCCAGCAGTGAAGTAATAGGGAGCTCCTATAATTCACCCCTCCACTTT. Translated, it gives CASSEVIGSSYNSPLHF.

This clonotype was seen ten or more times. The V gene is TRBV2, the J gene TRBJ1-1, with no clear D. The germline V gene encodes CDR1 SNHLY and CDR2 FYNNEI. V lost 5 bases to trimming and J lost 1 base, with 8 bases between them. CDR3 length: 13 amino acids. CDR3 region: CASSRVWNTEAFF. The CDR3 DNA follows: TGTGCCAGCAGTCGGGTTTGGAACACTGAAGCTTTCTTT.

Details on this clonotype: With only one base between it and a far larger clone, this is likely a read error. The chain carries TRBV13 and TRBJ1-3; D is ambiguous. This CDR3 is built from 13 residues. V lost 4 bases and J 12 bases, leaving 16 bases between the germline ends. Germline CDR1 reads PRHDT; CDR2 reads FYEKMQ (reference sequence). CDR3 nucleotide sequence: TGTGCCAGCAGCTCGGTCCGGGGAGGCATCATATATTTT. Residues: CASSSVRGGIIYF.

Many counts were recorded for this clonotype. The V gene is TRBV7-3, the J gene TRBJ2-2, with TRBD2 identical over 10 bases. V dropped 5 bases and J dropped 4; count of bases not matched to a gene: 4. The CDR3 extends over 15 amino acids. Germline V gene data show CDR1 as SGHTA and CDR2 as FQGTGA. This chain's CDR3 is CASSVSGGGTGELFF. DNA for the CDR3: TGTGCCAGCAGCGTGAGCGGGGGGGGCACCGGGGAGCTGTTTTTT.

This clonotype was seen ten or more times. J is TRBJ2-3 and V is TRBV5-6; 13 nucleotides match TRBD2. The trim removed 4 bases at V and 5 bases at J, leaving 4 bases unmatched. The CDR3 extends over 15 amino acids. Germline lookup yields CDR1 SGHDT and CDR2 YYEEEE. In nucleotides, the CDR3 is TGTGCCAGCAGCGGGACTAGCGGGGTAGGAGATACGCAGTATTTT. Translation gives CASSGTSGVGDTQYF.

The chain carries TRBV5-1 and TRBJ1-2, with no clear D. V lost 0 bases to trimming and J lost 5 bases, with 5 bases between them. Germline-derived CDR1 and CDR2 are SGHRS and YFSETQ. CDR3 length: 12 amino acids. The CDR3 region is CASSLGLYGYTF. DNA of the CDR3: TGCGCCAGCAGCTTGGGACTGTATGGCTACACCTTC.

At least ten counts were recorded for this clonotype. V is TRBV7-9 and J is TRBJ2-7; no definite D call. From germline, CDR1 is SEHNR and CDR2 FQNEAQ (reference sequence). CDR3 length equals 15 residues. The germline V and J ends were trimmed by 2 bases and 7 bases, with 18 bases remaining between them. Here the CDR3 DNA reads TGTGCCAGCAGCTTATGGGCAGAACCCACCCGGGAGCAGTACTTC. Translated: CASSLWAEPTREQYF.

This clonotype showed up many times. CDR3 sequence reads: CSVEGLAGGPTDTQYF. CDR3 DNA: TGCAGCGTTGAAGGGCTAGCGGGGGGGCCCACAGATACGCAGTATTTT. This chain joins TRBV29-1 and TRBJ2-3; TRBD2 agrees at 12 bases. This CDR3 spans 16 amino acids. With 1 base clipped from V and 2 bases from J, the junction kept 4 bases outside the gene matches. Germline CDR1 and CDR2: SQVTM and ANQGSEA.

This clonotype occurred many times. V is TRBV6-6 and J is TRBJ2-1, with 9 positions matching TRBD2. The CDR3 has 15 amino acids. J lost 8 bases, V lost 6 bases, and 11 bases had no gene match. The germline V gene has CDR1 MNHNY and CDR2 SVGAGI (reference sequence). The CDR3 bases are TGTGCCAGCAGCTTCCGTGCGGGGGGGTTGGATGAGCAGTTCTTC. Encoded protein: CASSFRAGGLDEQFF.

This clonotype was detected many times. The chain couples TRBV11-2 to TRBJ2-3, with TRBD1 as a possible D gene (6 bases). CDR3 length equals 16 residues. Deletions cut 1 base from V and 3 bases from J, with 14 bases between. Germline V gene sequence: CDR1 SGHAT, CDR2 FQNNGV. The CDR3 nucleotides are TGTGCCAGCAGCTTAGGATTTTGGGGGCCTACAGATACGCAGTATTTT. This translates into CASSLGFWGPTDTQYF. Full variable domain (outside the CDR3, taken from reference TRBV11-2 and TRBJ2-3): EAGVAQSPRYKIIEKRQSVAFWCNPISGHATLYWYQQILGQGPKLLIQFQNNGVVDDSQLPKDRFSAERLKGVDSTLKIQPAKLEDSAVYLCASSLGFWGPTDTQYFGPGTRLTVL.

This clonotype was counted ten times or more. The V gene is TRBV20-1, the J gene TRBJ2-2; no clear D. The CDR3 runs 14 residues. V was cut by 3 bases and J by 3 bases, with 11 bases left in between. From germline, CDR1 is DFQATT and CDR2 SNEGSKA (reference sequence). DNA for the CDR3: TGCAGTGCTAGTTCGCCCTACCACACCGGGGAGCTGTTTTTT. It yields the protein CSASSPYHTGELFF.

This clonotype appeared many times. The CDR3 DNA is TGTGCCAGCAGCTTGGGGACCCTCGGACCTAATGAGCAGTTCTTC. It encodes CASSLGTLGPNEQFF. This chain links TRBV5-6 with TRBJ2-1; D remains unclear. CDR3 size: 15 residues. CDR1 is SGHDT and CDR2 is YYEEEE in the germline V gene. The germline V and J ends were trimmed by 0 bases and 7 bases, with 14 bases remaining between them.

This clonotype was observed at least ten times. The chain carries TRBV11-2 and TRBJ2-7; the match to TRBD1 covers 11 bases. In germline, CDR1 is SGHAT, CDR2 FQNNGV. The CDR3 has 15 residues. The V segment lost 5 bases and the J segment 3 bases; nucleotides outside the gene matches: 6. The CDR3 DNA reads TGTGCCAGCAGCGCGGCCGGGACAGGGGGCTACGAGCAGTACTTC. Encoded protein: CASSAAGTGGYEQYF.

Worth noting for this clonotype: With a far larger clone one base away, a read error is the likely cause. This sequence joins TRBV12-3 or TRBV12-4 and TRBJ2-7, with D possibly being TRBD2 (5 bases). The length of the CDR3 is 16 residues. The V end lost 4 bases, the J end lost 1 base, and 17 bases lay between the germline ends. The CDR3, as DNA: TGTGCCAGCAGTTACTTTGTGTGGGAGAGATCCTACGAGCAGTACTTC. Its protein is CASSYFVWERSYEQYF.

This clonotype was seen ten or more times. This sequence joins TRBV29-1 and TRBJ2-1; TRBD1 matches 9 bases. The CDR3 spans 14 residues. Germline V gives CDR1 SQVTM, CDR2 ANQGSEA. The trim removed 8 bases at V and 7 bases at J, leaving 12 bases unmatched. The CDR3, as DNA: TGCAGCCTGACCGGACAGGGGAAATGGAATGAGCAGTTCTTC. The encoded protein is CSLTGQGKWNEQFF.

This clonotype was seen many times. This chain links TRBV29-1 with TRBJ1-2, with 7 bases identical to TRBD1. Germline CDR1 and CDR2: SQVTM and ANQGSEA. CDR3 length equals 13 residues. V was clipped by 7 bases and J by 4 bases; unmatched bases: 9. CDR3 region: CSAHDRAGYGYTF. CDR3 DNA: TGCAGCGCACACGACAGGGCGGGCTATGGCTACACCTTC.

This clonotype was picked up one time. This rearrangement joins TRBV19 to TRBJ2-2; 11 bases match TRBD2. CDR1 LNHDA and CDR2 SQIVND come from the germline V gene (reference sequence). This CDR3 is 16 amino acids long. With 7 bases clipped from V and 3 bases from J, the junction kept 7 bases outside the gene matches. This chain's CDR3 is CASKLAGGVDTGELFF. The CDR3 DNA is TGTGCCAGTAAGCTAGCGGGGGGCGTGGACACCGGGGAGCTGTTTTTT.

Notes on this clonotype: A far larger clone is a single base away, which makes a read error likely. This chain uses TRBV2 with TRBJ2-1; D is possibly TRBD1 (5 bases). The germline V and J ends were trimmed by 7 bases and 4 bases, with 14 bases remaining between them. This CDR3 contains 14 residues. Looked up from germline, CDR1 is SNHLY and CDR2 is FYNNEI. The CDR3 here is CASIWGLPYNEQFF. Written as DNA, the CDR3 is TGTGCCAGCATCTGGGGCCTCCCTTACAATGAGCAGTTCTTC.